The next 16 T cell receptor beta chains were all read from a single sample in a study of cytomegalovirus exposure and HLA in healthy donors. It was with 60 Vbeta and 13 Jbeta primers that the PCR ran. Repertoires were generated with immunoSEQ multiplex PCR, while TCRdb's copy carries only in-frame clones and drops some. Among about 190,000 clones listed, 60% to 80% were seen once. Specimen: PBMCs. The receptor source for this set is a woman aged 25 to 39 in good health and CMV-seropositive.

This chain links TRBV4-2 with TRBJ2-3; maybe TRBD2 (5 bases). CDR3 length: 15 residues. Germline lookup yields CDR1 LGHNA and CDR2 YNFKEQ. V was pared by 6 bases and J by 5 bases, with 18 bases between. The CDR3 DNA is TGTGCCAGCAGTTCCAGCGGAACCGGGATAGATACGCAGTATTTT. This translates into CASSSSGTGIDTQYF.

The chain combines TRBV7-9 with TRBJ2-7; 8 bases match TRBD2. V lost 5 bases and J lost 5; bases outside the gene matches: 8. This CDR3 has 14 residues. CDR1 and CDR2 from the germline V gene are SEHNR and FQNEAQ (reference sequence). The DNA for the CDR3 is TGTGCCAGCAGCAATTCGGGAGGGCCCCACGAGCAGTACTTC. Its protein product is CASSNSGGPHEQYF.

V usage is TRBV27 and J usage is TRBJ1-1; 8 positions agree with TRBD1. The CDR3 loop spans 15 amino acids. CDR1 and CDR2 (germline): MNHEY, SMNVEV (reference sequence). The trim removed 4 bases at V and 4 bases at J, leaving 8 bases unmatched. The DNA for the CDR3 is TGTGCCAGCAGTTCGACAGGGGCGGGAAGCACTGAAGCTTTCTTT. Protein: CASSSTGAGSTEAFF.

This clone was seen more than once but under ten times. The CDR3 spells CASSWGLAGGETQYF. The CDR3 nucleotides read TGTGCCAGCAGCTGGGGACTAGCGGGAGGGGAGACCCAGTACTTC. The rearrangement uses TRBV11-2 and TRBJ2-5; 16 bases align to TRBD2. The CDR3 is made up of 15 amino acids. V gave up 4 bases and J gave up 5 bases; unmatched junction bases: 1. Germline V gene sequence: CDR1 SGHAT, CDR2 FQNNGV.

A word on this clone: Relative to the germline gene, one junction end is altered; a read error may explain this. The chain couples TRBV7-9 to TRBJ1-3; a weak D match, TRBD1 (5 bases). This CDR3 has 16 amino acids. From germline, CDR1 is SEHNR and CDR2 FQNEAQ (reference sequence). The CDR3 region has the DNA TGTTCCAGCAGCACCGTGGACACCCGCTCTGGAAACACCATATATTTT. It codes for CSSSTVDTRSGNTIYF.

This clone was seen a single time. V usage is TRBV28 and J usage is TRBJ1-2; 9 bases map to TRBD1. This CDR3 contains 14 residues. The germline CDR1 and CDR2 sequences are MDHEN and SYDVKM. With 8 bases clipped from V and 2 bases from J, the junction kept 6 bases outside the gene matches. The CDR3, as DNA: TGTGCCAGCGCAATTGACAGGGGGAACTATGGCTACACCTTC. Amino acid sequence: CASAIDRGNYGYTF.

The chain links TRBV28 to TRBJ1-4; 8 positions agree with TRBD1. Unmatched junction bases numbered 6, after V lost 5 bases and J lost 7 bases. The CDR3 covers 14 residues. Germline CDR1 reads MDHEN; CDR2 reads SYDVKM. The CDR3, as DNA: TGTGCCAGCAGTCTCCAGGGGGCTGCTGAAAAACTGTTTTTT. Its protein is CASSLQGAAEKLFF.

V gene TRBV27 combines with J gene TRBJ1-2; 11 nucleotides match TRBD1. Germline lookup yields CDR1 MNHEY and CDR2 SMNVEV (reference sequence). V lost 1 base and J lost 5; bases outside the gene matches: 6. The CDR3 is 16 residues long. The CDR3 DNA is TGTGCCAGCAGTTTATTCGGACAGGGGGCAGCATATGGCTACACCTTC. It codes for CASSLFGQGAAYGYTF.

This clone was recorded a few times. J is TRBJ1-2 and V is TRBV5-1; 9 bases match TRBD1. The CDR3 is made up of 15 amino acids. The V gene end was trimmed by 4 bases and the J gene end by 3 bases; junction bases not matched to a gene: 7. The V gene's germline CDR1 is SGHRS and CDR2 YFSETQ. In DNA form, the CDR3 reads TGCGCCAGCAGCCTAGGGACAGGGAATTACTATGGCTACACCTTC. Protein sequence: CASSLGTGNYYGYTF.

The rearrangement links TRBV2 to TRBJ2-3; 11 bases align to TRBD2. Germline V lookup: CDR1 SNHLY, CDR2 FYNNEI. The CDR3 is 15 residues long. After removal of 2 bases from V and 6 bases from J, the junction contained 4 bases not matched to a gene. CDR3 sequence (DNA): TGTGCCAGCAGTGAATGGCCTAGCGGGGGGGATACGCAGTATTTT. It is translated as CASSEWPSGGDTQYF.

This clone was found a few times. The CDR3 DNA reads TGTGCCAGCAGCCCCGACGAGGGAGGCGCCTACGAGCAGTACTTC. It codes for CASSPDEGGAYEQYF. The rearrangement uses TRBV28 and TRBJ2-5; D possibly corresponds to TRBD2 (6 bases). The J call is in doubt because the DNA end fits TRBJ2-7 better. The CDR3 contains 15 residues. Germline values: CDR1 MDHEN, CDR2 SYDVKM.

The genes are TRBV5-1 and TRBJ2-1; D possibly corresponds to TRBD2 (6 bases). V was trimmed by 4 bases and J by 7 bases, leaving 21 bases between them. The CDR3 has 16 amino acids. Germline lookup yields CDR1 SGHRS and CDR2 YFSETQ. The CDR3: CASSGVVAGKGNEQFF. The CDR3 DNA follows: TGCGCCAGCAGCGGGGTAGTTGCGGGGAAAGGGAATGAGCAGTTCTTC.

The chain has TRBV18 and TRBJ2-1; TRBD1 is a possible D gene (5 bases). Trimming left V 3 bases short and J 0 bases short, with 9 bases between. This CDR3 comprises 15 residues. The germline gives CDR1 KGHSH, CDR2 LQKENI. The CDR3 reads CASSPTGTSYNEQFF. The CDR3 coding sequence is TGTGCCAGCTCACCCACAGGTACCTCCTACAATGAGCAGTTCTTC.

This clone was counted a single time. The genes are TRBV19 and TRBJ2-7; TRBD1 might be the D (6 bases). V lost 5 bases, J lost 3 bases, and 14 bases lay in between. The germline gives CDR1 LNHDA, CDR2 SQIVND (reference sequence). The CDR3 length is 14 residues. CDR3 sequence: CASSWGQGDYEQYF. The CDR3 DNA reads as TGTGCCAGTAGTTGGGGGCAGGGAGACTACGAGCAGTACTTC.

The chain couples TRBV11-2 to TRBJ1-2, with D hard to call. V was pared by 5 bases and J by 2 bases, with 12 bases between. The germline V gene has CDR1 SGHAT and CDR2 FQNNGV. CDR3 length: 14 amino acids. Here the CDR3 DNA reads TGTGCCAGCAGCATCCCGACAAGCAACTATGGCTACACCTTC. Its translation is CASSIPTSNYGYTF.

The gene calls are TRBV19 and TRBJ1-6; weak D call: TRBD1 (6 bases). The germline V gene encodes CDR1 LNHDA and CDR2 SQIVND (reference sequence). This CDR3 comprises 13 residues. Trimming took off 4 bases at V and 11 bases at J, with 12 bases between the two ends. The chain's CDR3 is CASSTNRDTPLHF. The CDR3 DNA is TGTGCCAGTAGTACCAACAGGGATACACCCCTCCACTTT.